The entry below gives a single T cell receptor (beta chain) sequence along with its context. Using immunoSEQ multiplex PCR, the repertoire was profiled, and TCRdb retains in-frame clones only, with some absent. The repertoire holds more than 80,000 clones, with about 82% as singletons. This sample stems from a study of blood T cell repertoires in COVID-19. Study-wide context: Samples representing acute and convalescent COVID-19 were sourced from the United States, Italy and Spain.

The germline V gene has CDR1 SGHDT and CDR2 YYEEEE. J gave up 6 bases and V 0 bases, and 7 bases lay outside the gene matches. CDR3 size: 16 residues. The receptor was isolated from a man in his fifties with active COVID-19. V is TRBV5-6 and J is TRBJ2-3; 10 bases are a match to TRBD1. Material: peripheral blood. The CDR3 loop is CASSLVTGGLGDTQYF. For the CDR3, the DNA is TGTGCCAGCAGCTTGGTGACAGGGGGCTTAGGGGATACGCAGTATTTT.